The 29 T cell receptor beta chains presented below share a single source sample, sequenced in a study of OX40 agonist ivuxolimab in advanced cancers. Using immunoSEQ multiplex PCR, the repertoire was profiled, and TCRdb retains in-frame clones only, with some absent. Of about 51,000 clones listed, about 86% were seen once; the top ten hold roughly 3%. Material: CD4+ or CD8+ T cells sorted from blood, obtained in a trial of the OX40 agonist ivuxolimab. These receptors were taken from an adult with an advanced solid tumor such as melanoma, head and neck, liver or kidney cancer.

The rearrangement joins TRBV5-8 to TRBJ1-1; 8 bases align to TRBD1. V lost 5 bases to trimming and J lost 7 bases; unmatched junction nucleotides: 7. Germline loops: CDR1 SGHTS, CDR2 YDEGEE. CDR3 length: 13 residues. The CDR3 here is CASRDREVHEAFF. The CDR3 nucleotides read TGTGCCAGCAGGGACAGGGAGGTCCATGAAGCTTTCTTT. Filled out from reference TRBV5-8 and TRBJ1-1, the complete variable domain reads EAGVTQSPTHLIKTRGQQATLRCSPISGHTSVYWYQQALGLGLQFLLWYDEGEERNRGNFPPRFSGRQFPNYSSELNVNALELEDSALYLCASRDREVHEAFFGQGTRLTVV.

This chain connects TRBV5-5 to TRBJ1-1, with TRBD1 matching 9 bases. Germline V gives CDR1 SGHKS, CDR2 YYEKEE (reference sequence). Losses at the gene ends were 3 bases for V and 4 bases for J; bases not matched to a gene: 4. CDR3 size: 14 residues. The CDR3 nucleotides read TGTGCCAGCAGCTGGGGACAGGGCCGCACTGAAGCTTTCTTT. This gives the protein CASSWGQGRTEAFF.

On this clone itself: Other DNA sequences within the sample encode an identical CDR3. The gene calls are TRBV7-8 and TRBJ2-7, with 8 bases aligning to TRBD1. Per the germline V gene, CDR1 is SGHVS and CDR2 is FQNEAQ. The CDR3 spans 17 residues. V lost 0 bases, J lost 4 bases, and 11 bases stayed unmatched. The CDR3 DNA reads TGTGCCAGCAGCTTAGCGGGGGGTGCAGGGGGCATTTACGAGCAGTACTTC. Its translation is CASSLAGGAGGIYEQYF.

The chain carries TRBV11-2 and TRBJ1-6; D gene unclear. The germline V gene encodes CDR1 SGHAT and CDR2 FQNNGV. The V gene lost 4 bases and the J gene lost 8 bases, with 21 bases spanning the gap. This CDR3 contains 17 residues. CDR3 nucleotide sequence: TGTGCCAGCAGCTCCCCTCTCGGGCGGCTGGTTGATTCACCCCTCCACTTT. Translating gives CASSSPLGRLVDSPLHF.

DNA of the CDR3: TGTGCCAGCAACCAGTACAGGGGTGACTATGGCTACACCTTC. Encoded protein: CASNQYRGDYGYTF. The rearrangement uses TRBV7-2 and TRBJ1-2, with TRBD1 matching 7 bases. Germline loops: CDR1 SGHTA, CDR2 FQGNSA. The ends lost 7 bases at V and 3 bases at J; junction bases unmatched: 8. The CDR3 is 14 residues long.

This clone has only a few counts. The V gene is TRBV6-5, the J gene TRBJ2-5; D is perhaps TRBD1 (6 bases). The CDR3 sequence is 13 residues long. The V gene's germline CDR1 is MNHEY and CDR2 SVGAGI. V dropped 7 bases and J dropped 2 bases, with 11 bases sitting between them. In DNA, the CDR3 is TGTGCCAGCACCAAGGACAGTCAAGAGACCCAGTACTTC. Translation gives CASTKDSQETQYF.

The rearrangement joins TRBV5-1 to TRBJ2-1; D might be TRBD2 (5 bases). The CDR3 runs 17 residues. The germline gives CDR1 SGHRS, CDR2 YFSETQ. With 0 bases removed from V and 1 base from J, the gap between germline ends came to 14 bases. CDR3 loop: CASSLVGGTPSYNEQFF. Written as DNA, the CDR3 is TGCGCCAGCAGCTTGGTTGGAGGTACCCCTTCCTACAATGAGCAGTTCTTC.

This clone was counted a few times. The rearrangement links TRBV9 to TRBJ1-1, with a possible D match to TRBD1 (6 bases). The CDR3 is made up of 16 amino acids. Germline CDR1 and CDR2: SGDLS and YYNGEE. The V gene lost 3 bases and the J gene lost 1 base, with 16 bases spanning the gap. CDR3 residues: CASSEGGLVGNTEAFF. DNA of the CDR3: TGTGCCAGCAGCGAGGGGGGCTTAGTGGGGAACACTGAAGCTTTCTTT.

The chain is built from TRBV9 and TRBJ2-7; 13 nucleotides match TRBD2. This CDR3 has 14 residues. V dropped 1 base and J dropped 7; count of bases not matched to a gene: 2. CDR1 SGDLS and CDR2 YYNGEE come from the germline V gene. The DNA of the CDR3 is TGTGCCAGCAGCGTAACGACTAGCGGGGGGGAGCAGTACTTC. Translated: CASSVTTSGGEQYF.

The V and J genes are TRBV5-4 and TRBJ1-2; D gene unclear. The CDR3 length is 14 residues. Germline V gene data show CDR1 as SGHNT and CDR2 as YYREEE (reference sequence). The V gene lost 2 bases and the J gene lost 3 bases, with 11 bases spanning the gap. The CDR3 DNA is TGTGCCAGCAGCTTAGCAGGCTTTGACTATGGCTACACCTTC. As protein: CASSLAGFDYGYTF.

The genes are TRBV2 and TRBJ2-3, with 7 bases identical to TRBD2. Germline V gene data show CDR1 as SNHLY and CDR2 as FYNNEI. V was clipped by 5 bases and J by 4 bases; unmatched bases: 12. CDR3 length: 16 amino acids. CDR3 sequence reads: CASSRFSGVGADTQYF. The CDR3 DNA reads TGTGCCAGCAGTCGGTTCAGCGGGGTGGGGGCAGATACGCAGTATTTT. The variable domain in full, with the rest retrieved from reference TRBV2 and TRBJ2-3, is EPEVTQTPSHQVTQMGQEVILRCVPISNHLYFYWYRQILGQKVEFLVSFYNNEISEKSEIFDDQFSVERPDGSNFTLKIRSTKLEDSAMYFCASSRFSGVGADTQYFGPGTRLTVL.

V and J are TRBV19 and TRBJ2-1, with TRBD2 matching over 9 bases. V lost 6 bases, J lost 4 bases, and 10 bases stayed unmatched. Germline-derived CDR1 and CDR2 are LNHDA and SQIVND (reference sequence). This CDR3 is 16 amino acids long. This CDR3 reads CASREDASGIYNEQFF. In DNA form, the CDR3 reads TGTGCCAGTAGGGAAGATGCTAGCGGGATATACAATGAGCAGTTCTTC. The full variable domain, completed using reference TRBV19 and TRBJ2-1, is DGGITQSPKYLFRKEGQNVTLSCEQNLNHDAMYWYRQDPGQGLRLIYYSQIVNDFQKGDIAEGYSVSREKKESFPLTVTSAQKNPTAFYLCASREDASGIYNEQFFGPGTRLTVL.

The rearrangement links TRBV19 to TRBJ2-6; 11 bases are shared with TRBD1. The CDR3 spans 18 residues. The V gene end was trimmed by 1 base and the J gene end by 0 bases; junction bases not matched to a gene: 2. Germline loops: CDR1 LNHDA, CDR2 SQIVND (reference sequence). The CDR3 nucleotides are TGTGCCAGTAGTATAGTAGGACAGGGGGCCTCTGGGGCCAACGTCCTGACTTTC. Protein product: CASSIVGQGASGANVLTF.

V and J are TRBV19 and TRBJ1-6, with a tentative D call TRBD1 (5 bases). This CDR3 region has 15 residues. Trimming shortened V by 4 bases and J by 5 bases, and 12 bases separated the two germline ends. The germline CDR1 and CDR2 sequences are LNHDA and SQIVND (reference sequence). The CDR3 reads CASSTRAAHNSPLHF. The CDR3 DNA is TGTGCCAGTAGTACCAGGGCAGCGCATAATTCACCCCTCCACTTT.

The chain couples TRBV2 to TRBJ1-6; 8 bases agree with TRBD1. V gave up 3 bases and J gave up 1 base; unmatched junction bases: 5. The CDR3 has 17 residues. CDR1 and CDR2 (germline): SNHLY, FYNNEI. In nucleotides, the CDR3 is TGTGCCAGCAGTGAGGACAGGGCCCGGTCCTATAATTCACCCCTCCACTTT. This gives the protein CASSEDRARSYNSPLHF.

This clone has just a few counts. The V gene is TRBV5-4, the J gene TRBJ1-4; the D is unclear. The length of the CDR3 is 14 residues. V was trimmed by 1 base and J by 6 bases, leaving 10 bases between them. Germline CDR1 and CDR2: SGHNT and YYREEE (reference sequence). CDR3 region: CASSLNGVDEKLFF. CDR3 coding DNA: TGTGCCAGCAGCTTGAACGGGGTGGATGAAAAACTGTTTTTT.

This clone appeared a few times. The chain links TRBV11-2 to TRBJ2-1, with D uncertain. Germline CDR1 and CDR2: SGHAT and FQNNGV. V dropped 5 bases and J dropped 9 bases, with 17 bases sitting between them. The CDR3 consists of 14 residues. The CDR3 loop is CASSEEQFLGEQFF. The CDR3, as DNA: TGTGCCAGCAGCGAAGAACAGTTTCTAGGTGAGCAGTTCTTC.

The chain couples TRBV12-5 to TRBJ1-5, with D tentatively TRBD1 (5 bases). The CDR3 contains 12 residues. Germline V CDR1 and CDR2: LGHNT, FRNRAP. V was shortened by 6 bases and J by 6 bases, with 9 bases between the two germline ends. The CDR3 DNA follows: TGTGCTAGTGGCGCGGGGGGTCAGCCCCAGCATTTT. Translating it yields CASGAGGQPQHF.

This clone came up once. The rearrangement links TRBV6-5 to TRBJ2-1; no clear D. The CDR3 consists of 12 residues. The V gene lost 5 bases and the J gene lost 5 bases, with 7 bases spanning the gap. Germline V lookup: CDR1 MNHEY, CDR2 SVGAGI. The CDR3 bases are TGTGCCAGCAGTGGCAGTGACAATGAGCAGTTCTTC. Its translation: CASSGSDNEQFF.

The chain couples TRBV7-9 to TRBJ1-4; possible D gene TRBD1, 6 bases. Trimming took 2 bases from V and 5 from J, leaving 15 bases between them. Germline V gene lookup returns CDR1 SEHNR and CDR2 FQNEAQ (reference sequence). This CDR3 has 16 amino acids. CDR3 sequence reads: CASSLYKGGKNEKLFF. CDR3 nucleotide sequence: TGTGCCAGCAGCTTATATAAGGGGGGGAAGAATGAAAAACTGTTTTTT.

This clone occurred once. The gene calls are TRBV5-8 and TRBJ2-7; 10 bases fit TRBD1. Losses at the gene ends were 4 bases for V and 3 bases for J; bases not matched to a gene: 7. The CDR3 sequence is 15 residues long. CDR1 and CDR2 from the germline V gene are SGHTS and YDEGEE. CDR3 loop: CASSRERDRGYEQYF. As DNA, the CDR3 is TGTGCCAGCAGCCGAGAGAGGGACAGGGGCTACGAGCAGTACTTC.

A single count supports this clone. The chain is built from TRBV10-3 and TRBJ1-5; tentatively, D is TRBD1 (5 bases). This CDR3 contains 14 residues. CDR1 is ENHRY and CDR2 is SYGVKD in the germline V gene. Trimming took off 4 bases at V and 7 bases at J, with 14 bases between the two ends. The CDR3 DNA reads TGTGCCATCAGTGGGGACCTTCTGGGGCAGCCCCAGCATTTT. This translates into CAISGDLLGQPQHF.

The V and J genes are TRBV27 and TRBJ2-5; D is possibly TRBD1 (5 bases). The CDR3 spans 14 residues. With 2 bases removed from V and 5 bases from J, the gap between germline ends came to 12 bases. Germline V lookup: CDR1 MNHEY, CDR2 SMNVEV (reference sequence). The CDR3 DNA reads TGTGCCAGCAGTTTAATGCAGGGTGGGGAGACCCAGTACTTC. Its translation is CASSLMQGGETQYF.

The chain carries TRBV5-4 and TRBJ1-6; 10 positions match TRBD1. This CDR3 contains 15 residues. Per germline, CDR1 SGHNT and CDR2 YYREEE (reference sequence). The J segment lost 8 bases and the V segment lost 3 bases, leaving 5 bases of the junction unmatched. CDR3 sequence (DNA): TGTGCCAGCAGCTCCGGGACAGGGGAATATTCACCCCTCCACTTT. Translation: CASSSGTGEYSPLHF.

The CDR3 DNA is TGCGCCAGCAGGACCGGGACACGAAGCACAGATACGCAGTATTTT. Its protein product is CASRTGTRSTDTQYF. This chain connects TRBV5-1 to TRBJ2-3; a weak D match, TRBD1 (6 bases). Germline loops: CDR1 SGHRS, CDR2 YFSETQ. CDR3 size: 15 residues. Between the trimmed V and J ends, which lost 5 bases and 0 bases, there was a span of 13 bases.

This clone was found once. The gene calls are TRBV11-2 and TRBJ2-1; 7 bases align to TRBD1. The CDR3 is 15 residues long. The V and J ends lost 1 base and 2 bases, in that order; junction bases with no gene match: 2. Germline CDR1 and CDR2: SGHAT and FQNNGV. The DNA of the CDR3 is TGTGCCAGCAGCTTAGTCGGGACAGCCTACAATGAGCAGTTCTTC. This sequence encodes CASSLVGTAYNEQFF.

The V call is TRBV10-1, the J call TRBJ1-2, with TRBD1 as a possible D gene (5 bases). Germline V lookup: CDR1 WNHNN, CDR2 SYGVQD (reference sequence). This CDR3 has 13 residues. Trimming cost V 0 bases and J 6 bases, with 8 bases left between them. CDR3 amino acids: CASSESRGDGYTF. CDR3 sequence (DNA): TGCGCCAGCAGTGAGTCCCGGGGGGATGGCTACACCTTC.

The V call is TRBV19, the J call TRBJ1-5; D unclear. CDR1 is LNHDA and CDR2 is SQIVND in the germline V gene (reference sequence). CDR3 size: 11 residues. V shed 4 bases and J shed 13 bases, with 11 bases lying between them. CDR3 sequence reads: CASSKSATQHF. The CDR3 nucleotides read TGTGCCAGTAGTAAAAGTGCAACTCAGCATTTT.

The chain carries TRBV4-2 and TRBJ2-3; D may be TRBD1 (6 bases). This CDR3 contains 16 residues. Germline V gives CDR1 LGHNA, CDR2 YNFKEQ. Trimming pared 0 bases from V and 0 bases from J, leaving 10 bases between. CDR3 in amino acids: CASSQDMGASTDTQYF. The DNA of the CDR3 is TGTGCCAGCAGCCAAGATATGGGGGCAAGCACAGATACGCAGTATTTT.